This T cell receptor (beta chain) comes out of a study of blood T cell repertoires in COVID-19. Study information: The study drew acute and convalescent COVID-19 samples from the United States, Italy and Spain. Sample material is recorded as cDNA or gDNA derived from T cells, B-cell-depleted T cells, or PBMCs.

In the study's own analysis: Estimation of nucleated cell counts relied on the amplification of reference gene primers. Assay used: immunoSEQ multiplex PCR; TCRdb lists only in-frame clones, some missing. V and J calls and clone size come straight from that table; D and trimming were deduced from the DNA. The sample lists 75,000 or so clones; around 80% were seen once. With 4 bases clipped from V and 5 bases from J, the junction kept 7 bases outside the gene matches. Germline V gives CDR1 SGHTA, CDR2 FQGTGA. The CDR3 covers 14 residues. The chain joins TRBV7-3 to TRBJ1-1; 7 bases map to TRBD1. The sample comprised peripheral blood. The TCR sequence derives from a man in his 60s with acute or convalescent COVID-19. The CDR3 nucleotides are TGTGCCAGCAGCTCGACAGGGTCCGATACTGAAGCTTTCTTT. Translated, it gives CASSSTGSDTEAFF.